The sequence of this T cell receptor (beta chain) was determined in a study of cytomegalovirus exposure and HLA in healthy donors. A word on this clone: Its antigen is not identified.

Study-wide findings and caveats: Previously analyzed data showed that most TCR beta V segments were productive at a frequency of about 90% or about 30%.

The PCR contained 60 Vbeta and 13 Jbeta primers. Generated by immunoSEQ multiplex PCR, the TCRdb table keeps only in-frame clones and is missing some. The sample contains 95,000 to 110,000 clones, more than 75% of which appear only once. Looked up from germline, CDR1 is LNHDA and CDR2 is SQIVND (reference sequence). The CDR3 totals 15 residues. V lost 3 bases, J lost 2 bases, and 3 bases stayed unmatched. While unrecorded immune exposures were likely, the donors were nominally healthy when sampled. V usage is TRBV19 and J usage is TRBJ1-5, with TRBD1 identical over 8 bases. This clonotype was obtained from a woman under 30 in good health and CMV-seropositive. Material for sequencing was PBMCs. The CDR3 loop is CASSMDREGNQPQHF. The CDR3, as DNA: TGTGCCAGTAGTATGGACAGGGAAGGCAATCAGCCCCAGCATTTT.